Following are 4 T cell receptor beta chains from one sample sequenced in a study of type 1 and type 2 diabetes patients. The PCR template was genomic DNA. Amplification of the beta chain CDR3 used 30 forward and 13 reverse multiplex primers. TCRdb re-analysed the multiplex PCR reads in MiXCR, keeping a single row per CDR3 protein. The data show about 290,000 distinct CDR3 sequences, with around 47% seen just once and roughly an eighth held by the top ten. Sequenced sample: peripheral blood mononuclear cells (PBMCs). These receptors were collected from a young man with type 2 diabetes.

This clonotype was seen at least ten times. The CDR3 sequence is CASRTGYEQYF. The CDR3, as DNA: TGTGCCAGCAGGACAGGCTACGAGCAGTACTTC. The chain joins TRBV25-1 to TRBJ2-7; TRBD1 is a possible D gene (6 bases). The germline V gene encodes CDR1 MGHDK and CDR2 SYGVNS. This CDR3 is 11 amino acids long. V shed 6 bases and J shed 3 bases, with 6 bases lying between them.

The V call is TRBV3-1, the J call TRBJ1-1, with a weak D call TRBD1 (5 bases). V shed 2 bases and J shed 4 bases, with 14 bases lying between them. Germline V gene lookup returns CDR1 LGHDT and CDR2 YNNKEL (reference sequence). The CDR3 runs to 15 residues. The CDR3, as DNA: TGTGCCAGCAGCCAACAACAGGAGATGAGCACTGAAGCTTTCTTT. It encodes CASSQQQEMSTEAFF.

This clonotype turned up a few times. The chain has TRBV27 and TRBJ1-2; D is unclear. Germline V gives CDR1 MNHEY, CDR2 SMNVEV (reference sequence). The length of the CDR3 is 13 residues. The V end was cut by 0 bases, the J end by 4 bases, with 6 bases between. The DNA for the CDR3 is TGTGCCAGCAGTTTATCCGGGCGCTATGGCTACACCTTC. Amino acid sequence: CASSLSGRYGYTF.

This clonotype has a count of ten or more. DNA of the CDR3: TGTGCCAGCAGCCGGCAGAGTCGAGAGACCCAGTACTTC. This encodes CASSRQSRETQYF. The chain employs TRBV14 and TRBJ2-5; no clear D. This CDR3 has 13 residues. V lost 4 bases and J 4 bases, leaving 10 bases between the germline ends. The germline V gene has CDR1 SGHDN and CDR2 FVKESK.